The next 31 T cell receptor beta chains were all read from a single sample in a study of identical twins. TCRdb analysed the 5' RACE reads with MiXCR anew, one entry per CDR3 protein. The data show some 100,000 distinct CDR3 sequences, under 7% seen once. Sample: memory T cells sorted from blood. The receptors shown here come from a woman in her fifties or sixties in good health.

The rearrangement links TRBV19 to TRBJ1-3; D may be TRBD1 (5 bases). V gave up 3 bases and J gave up 0 bases, with 12 bases separating them. The CDR3 sequence is 16 residues long. Germline V gene lookup returns CDR1 LNHDA and CDR2 SQIVND (reference sequence). The CDR3 reads CASSMRATGSGNTIYF. CDR3 DNA: TGTGCCAGTAGTATGCGGGCAACAGGCTCTGGAAACACCATATATTTT.

Ten or more counts support this clonotype. The chain couples TRBV2 to TRBJ2-3; D is uncertain. This CDR3 comprises 12 residues. V was shortened by 5 bases and J by 4 bases, with 7 bases between the two germline ends. Germline V gene sequence: CDR1 SNHLY, CDR2 FYNNEI. The CDR3 DNA sequence: TGTGCCAGCAGTCGGACGTCAGATACGCAGTATTTT. Its protein is CASSRTSDTQYF.

This clonotype was seen at least ten times. This chain connects TRBV9 to TRBJ2-7; tentative D call: TRBD2 (5 bases). Germline CDR1 reads SGDLS; CDR2 reads YYNGEE. The CDR3 covers 15 residues. The germline V and J ends were trimmed by 0 bases and 0 bases, with 10 bases remaining between them. The DNA of the CDR3 is TGTGCCAGCAGCGTAGGTGATAGCGACTCCTACGAGCAGTACTTC. Encoded protein: CASSVGDSDSYEQYF.

The chain joins TRBV20-1 to TRBJ2-5; no definite D call. Germline CDR1 reads DFQATT; CDR2 reads SNEGSKA (reference sequence). Trimming removed 6 bases at V and 4 bases at J, with 12 bases between. The CDR3 covers 12 residues. CDR3 DNA: TGCAGTGCCCCAAGGCTCGGAGAGACCCAGTACTTC. The encoded protein is CSAPRLGETQYF.

This clonotype came up many times. This chain uses TRBV15 with TRBJ2-7; the D is unclear. Germline CDR1 LNHNV, CDR2 YYDKDF (reference sequence). This CDR3 spans 15 amino acids. V gave up 0 bases and J gave up 2 bases, with 11 bases separating them. Here the CDR3 reads CATSRDKNLAYEQYF. In nucleotides, the CDR3 is TGTGCCACCAGCAGAGATAAAAACTTGGCCTACGAGCAGTACTTC.

This clonotype occurred many times. The V gene is TRBV4-2, the J gene TRBJ2-7, with a tentative D call TRBD2 (5 bases). CDR3 length: 15 residues. Germline-derived CDR1 and CDR2 are LGHNA and YNFKEQ. V shed 4 bases and J shed 4 bases, with 17 bases lying between them. The CDR3, as DNA: TGTGCCAGCAGCCGCCGAGGGTACTCCTGGTACGAGCAGTACGTC. As protein: CASSRRGYSWYEQYV.

The sample holds a few counts of this clonotype. The genes are TRBV4-1 and TRBJ2-5; 7 bases match TRBD1. CDR1 is MGHRA, CDR2 YSYEKL, per germline. This CDR3 spans 15 amino acids. The ends lost 5 bases at V and 5 bases at J; junction bases unmatched: 11. For the CDR3, the DNA is TGCGCCAGCAGCGCACAGGGGCTAGCCGGGGAGACCCAGTACTTC. This encodes CASSAQGLAGETQYF.

This clonotype came up many times. The chain combines TRBV10-3 with TRBJ2-1; D gene ambiguous. The CDR3 covers 12 residues. V gave up 6 bases and J gave up 7 bases, with 10 bases separating them. CDR1 ENHRY and CDR2 SYGVKD come from the germline V gene. The DNA of the CDR3 is TGTGCCATCAGATTGAGTGGGAATGAGCAGTTCTTC. It translates to CAIRLSGNEQFF.

This clonotype was detected many times. The chain links TRBV5-1 to TRBJ1-2; TRBD1 is a possible D gene (5 bases). CDR1 and CDR2 from the germline V gene are SGHRS and YFSETQ. This CDR3 contains 16 residues. V gave up 0 bases and J gave up 5 bases, with 17 bases separating them. CDR3 region: CASSLGGTDTIYGYTF. DNA for the CDR3: TGCGCCAGCAGCTTGGGGGGGACGGATACAATTTATGGCTACACCTTC.

This clonotype was counted at least ten times. The V call is TRBV11-2, the J call TRBJ2-6, with D perhaps given as TRBD1 or TRBD2 (5 bases each). CDR3 size: 17 residues. V lost 6 bases and J 0 bases, leaving 15 bases between the germline ends. From germline, CDR1 is SGHAT and CDR2 FQNNGV. This chain's CDR3 is CASRQPGRNSGANVLTF. The CDR3 region has the DNA TGTGCCAGCAGGCAACCGGGACGCAACTCTGGGGCCAACGTCCTGACTTTC.

This clonotype has at least ten counts. V usage is TRBV7-9 and J usage is TRBJ2-5, with D unclear. The V end lost 2 bases, the J end lost 4 bases, and 8 bases lay between the germline ends. The CDR3 covers 13 residues. Looked up from germline, CDR1 is SEHNR and CDR2 is FQNEAQ (reference sequence). In DNA, the CDR3 is TGTGCCAGCAGCTTATTAGGCGGAGAGACCCAGTACTTC. This codes for CASSLLGGETQYF.

The genes are TRBV15 and TRBJ2-1, with D perhaps given as TRBD1 or TRBD2 (5 bases each). V dropped 1 base and J dropped 4 bases, with 8 bases sitting between them. The CDR3 has 14 amino acids. CDR1 LNHNV and CDR2 YYDKDF come from the germline V gene (reference sequence). The CDR3 loop is CATSRGGVYNEQFF. In nucleotides, the CDR3 is TGTGCCACCAGCAGAGGAGGGGTGTACAATGAGCAGTTCTTC.

This clonotype was seen ten or more times. V usage is TRBV3-1 and J usage is TRBJ2-2; 8 positions match TRBD2. V dropped 2 bases and J dropped 4; count of bases not matched to a gene: 3. The CDR3 is 15 amino acids. In germline, CDR1 is LGHDT, CDR2 YNNKEL (reference sequence). In nucleotides, the CDR3 is TGTGCCAGCAGCCAATACGGGAGGGCCACCGGGGAGCTGTTTTTT. Residues: CASSQYGRATGELFF.

This clonotype was seen at least ten times. The chain carries TRBV20-1 and TRBJ2-2, with 7 positions matching TRBD1. The CDR3 loop spans 14 amino acids. Germline CDR1 reads DFQATT; CDR2 reads SNEGSKA (reference sequence). The ends lost 3 bases at V and 2 bases at J; junction bases unmatched: 3. CDR3 residues: CSASTGANTGELFF. CDR3 bases: TGCAGTGCTAGTACAGGGGCAAACACCGGGGAGCTGTTTTTT.

This clonotype has ten or more counts. The chain carries TRBV29-1 and TRBJ1-2; no firm D call. Germline-derived CDR1 and CDR2 are SQVTM and ANQGSEA. Between the trimmed V and J ends, which lost 6 bases and 3 bases, there was a span of 8 bases. CDR3 length: 11 residues. In DNA form, the CDR3 reads TGCAGCGTGGACGTGGACTATGGCTACACCTTC. Protein sequence: CSVDVDYGYTF.

This clonotype has at least ten counts. This chain connects TRBV12-3 or TRBV12-4 to TRBJ1-1; D is ambiguous. This CDR3 region has 13 residues. V lost 2 bases and J lost 4, with 8 bases in between. For the CDR3, the DNA is TGTGCCAGCAGTTTAACAAGTGTCACTGAAGCTTTCTTT. It is translated as CASSLTSVTEAFF.

The chain combines TRBV19 with TRBJ2-6; the D gene could be TRBD1 or TRBD2 (5 bases each). Trimming removed 6 bases from V and 1 base from J, with 13 bases in between. CDR3 size: 16 residues. Germline loops: CDR1 LNHDA, CDR2 SQIVND (reference sequence). The CDR3 protein is CASSIQEGSGANVLTF. The CDR3 nucleotides read TGTGCCAGTAGCATACAAGAGGGGTCTGGGGCCAACGTCCTGACTTTC.

This clonotype was recorded many times. V gene TRBV7-9 combines with J gene TRBJ1-1; D unresolved. The CDR3 totals 14 residues. In germline, CDR1 is SEHNR, CDR2 FQNEAQ (reference sequence). Trimming shortened V by 0 bases and J by 7 bases, and 12 bases separated the two germline ends. The CDR3: CASSLALNIVEAFF. The CDR3 DNA sequence: TGTGCCAGCAGCTTAGCGCTAAACATAGTTGAAGCTTTCTTT.

This clonotype showed up many times. The chain employs TRBV27 and TRBJ1-1, with a tentative D call TRBD1 (6 bases). Germline V gives CDR1 MNHEY, CDR2 SMNVEV (reference sequence). V was shortened by 6 bases and J by 4 bases, with 12 bases between the two germline ends. The CDR3 runs to 13 residues. The CDR3 sequence is CASRTRGITEAFF. As DNA, the CDR3 is TGTGCCAGCAGAACAAGGGGGATCACTGAAGCTTTCTTT.

In this sample, this clonotype turned up many times. This CDR3 is CASSLWGGREQFF. CDR3 in DNA: TGTGCCAGCAGTTTATGGGGGGGTCGGGAGCAGTTCTTC. The rearrangement links TRBV27 to TRBJ2-1; 7 nucleotides match TRBD2. There are 13 residues in the CDR3. The ends lost 1 base at V and 10 bases at J; junction bases unmatched: 4. Germline values: CDR1 MNHEY, CDR2 SMNVEV (reference sequence).

V is TRBV4-1 and J is TRBJ2-1; D is unresolved. The CDR3 has 16 residues. V lost 1 base and J lost 10, with 20 bases in between. Germline V gives CDR1 MGHRA, CDR2 YSYEKL. CDR3 sequence (DNA): TGCGCCAGCAGCCAAGTAGATCTTATTAAATTTGGGGAGCAGTTCTTC. Protein sequence: CASSQVDLIKFGEQFF.

The chain has TRBV12-3 or TRBV12-4 and TRBJ2-2; 9 bases align to TRBD2. There are 15 residues in the CDR3. Trimming removed 6 bases from V and 5 bases from J; junction bases left unmatched: 7. DNA for the CDR3: TGTGCCAGCAGCCGTAGCGGGAGCCCTACCGGGGAGCTGTTTTTT. Protein sequence: CASSRSGSPTGELFF.

The chain employs TRBV20-1 and TRBJ2-1, with 8 bases that match TRBD2. V was clipped by 4 bases and J by 7 bases; unmatched bases: 3. The CDR3 runs 12 residues. Germline CDR1 and CDR2: DFQATT and SNEGSKA (reference sequence). The CDR3 DNA follows: TGCAGTGCTATTAGCGGGGCGAATGAGCAGTTCTTC. Translating gives CSAISGANEQFF.

This clonotype has at least ten counts. The gene calls are TRBV21-1 and TRBJ2-5; the table's D call, TRBD2, was not checked against the DNA. TRBV21-1 represents a pseudogene. There are 14 residues in the CDR3. The CDR3 DNA sequence: TGTGCCAGCAAACCAGCGGGAGAACGGGAGACCCAGTACTTC. This sequence encodes CASKPAGERETQYF.

This clonotype was seen ten or more times. The chain combines TRBV24-1 with TRBJ2-4, with D perhaps matching TRBD2 (5 bases). V dropped 3 bases and J dropped 0 bases, with 14 bases sitting between them. The germline gives CDR1 KGHDR, CDR2 SFDVKD. The CDR3 spans 17 residues. The CDR3 region is CATSDPRGVIAKNIQYF. CDR3 bases: TGTGCCACCAGTGATCCACGGGGAGTTATAGCCAAAAACATTCAGTACTTC.

Only a few counts were recorded for this clonotype. The V gene is TRBV3-1, the J gene TRBJ2-1; possibly TRBD2 for D (6 bases). V was trimmed by 1 base and J by 2 bases, leaving 9 bases between them. The CDR3 has 15 residues. Germline-derived CDR1 and CDR2 are LGHDT and YNNKEL (reference sequence). The CDR3 DNA reads as TGTGCCAGCAGCCAAGTCCCGGGGGCCTACAATGAGCAGTTCTTC. Translated: CASSQVPGAYNEQFF.

There are many counts of this clonotype. This sequence joins TRBV12-3 or TRBV12-4 and TRBJ2-6; D not resolved. Trimming removed 7 bases from V and 4 bases from J, with 8 bases in between. There are 13 residues in the CDR3. CDR3 nucleotides: TGTGCCAGCAAGGAGTCCGGGGCCAACGTCCTGACTTTC. Encoded protein: CASKESGANVLTF.

This clonotype has a count of ten or more. The J gene is TRBJ2-1, the V gene TRBV12-3 or TRBV12-4; no firm D call. The CDR3 totals 12 residues. V gave up 8 bases and J gave up 10 bases, with 15 bases separating them. The CDR3 here is CASRLGPGEQFF. As DNA, the CDR3 is TGTGCCAGCCGGTTAGGCCCCGGGGAGCAGTTCTTC.

This clonotype was counted ten times or more. The chain has TRBV5-5 and TRBJ2-1; TRBD2 matches at 7 bases. The length of the CDR3 is 13 residues. The germline CDR1 and CDR2 sequences are SGHKS and YYEKEE (reference sequence). J lost 9 bases, V lost 3 bases, and 6 bases had no gene match. CDR3 residues: CASSWLAAGEQFF. The DNA for the CDR3 is TGTGCCAGCAGCTGGCTAGCGGCAGGTGAGCAGTTCTTC.

This clonotype was recorded many times. DNA for the CDR3: TGCAGCGTGGGGGGGCAGGCTAACTACGAGCAGTACTTC. As protein: CSVGGQANYEQYF. The chain has TRBV29-1 and TRBJ2-7; tentatively, D is TRBD2 (7 bases). The V end lost 6 bases, the J end lost 3 bases, and 15 bases lay between the germline ends. Germline V gene sequence: CDR1 SQVTM, CDR2 ANQGSEA. The CDR3 totals 13 residues.

This clonotype was found a few times. The V call is TRBV3-1, the J call TRBJ2-4; possible D gene TRBD2, 7 bases. Germline V gives CDR1 LGHDT, CDR2 YNNKEL (reference sequence). V was shortened by 0 bases and J by 10 bases, with 22 bases between the two germline ends. This CDR3 is 17 amino acids long. CDR3 sequence: CASSQDRGAAALGIQYF. Written as DNA, the CDR3 is TGTGCCAGCAGCCAAGATCGGGGGGCAGCGGCTCTCGGGATTCAGTACTTC.